This T cell receptor beta chain was recovered during a study of T cell clusters in autoimmune cytopenias. TRB was amplified by touch-down multiplex PCR, primer pools A and B combined. Each CDR3 protein gets one entry in TCRdb, which reprocessed the multiplex PCR reads and gives no DNA. The listing records roughly 5,000 distinct CDR3 sequences. TRB amplification used approximately 250 ng of peripheral blood genomic DNA. Germline V gene sequence: CDR1 SGHAT, CDR2 FQNNGV. This CDR3 comprises 14 residues. This sample also appeared in a second study, on T cell repertoires in aging, cancer and after chemotherapy. Per that study: Healthy donor repertoires were recorded over several months to years and showed clear clonal overlap. Some 10 million TCR reads were in the whole dataset.

V is TRBV11-2 and J is TRBJ1-1. The receptor was isolated from a human donor in good health. Sequences were obtained from peripheral blood. CDR3 amino acids: CASSQLSRAPEAFF.